Listed here is a single T cell receptor beta chain. What it binds is not known. The data are from a study of blood T cells in healthy people across ages. At the level of the study: About one barcoded TCR beta cDNA was captured per two T cells. Regarding the study as a whole: Both naive CD4+ cell counts and diversity were greater in long-lived donors than in aged donors. Roughly linear age-related decline in beta diversity appeared, significant by age 40.

The authors ran a second PCR of roughly 6 to 11 cycles using a sample-barcoded 5' primer and a J-beta primer mix. From the 5' RACE reads, TCRdb called clonotypes with MiXCR, one entry per CDR3 protein. The top ten hold 10% to 15% of the sample, which has about a million distinct CDR3 sequences, roughly two fifths seen once. V was clipped by 0 bases and J by 7 bases; unmatched bases: 11. The CDR3 consists of 18 residues. Per the germline V gene, CDR1 is LGHDT and CDR2 is YNNKEL (reference sequence). Each sample yielded at least 6 million isolated PBMCs. Sequenced: blood. The sequence came from a young man in good health. The chain has TRBV3-1 and TRBJ2-7; TRBD2 aligns across 14 bases. The CDR3 DNA reads as TGTGCCAGCAGCCAAGATTCAGGACTAGCGGGGGGATACAATGAGCAGTACTTC. Protein: CASSQDSGLAGGYNEQYF.